Listed below are T cell receptor beta chains from one sample, sequenced in a study of shared T cell receptors in the human thymus. Sequenced by immunoSEQ multiplex PCR; TCRdb stores in-frame clones only, minus some. The sample lists roughly 710,000 clones; 80% to 90% were seen once. Another study also made use of these data, one on human thymus T cells.

Specimen: thymocytes. The receptors shown here come from a girl under three years old with a congenital heart defect. CDR3s leave out the opening cysteine and the closing phenylalanine or tryptophan.

V gene: TRBV7-9
CDR3 protein: ASSTTGFVTEAF

V gene: TRBV11-2
CDR3 protein: ASSLQGGLF

V gene: TRBV4-3
CDR3 protein: ASSQETGGAVRYYSPLH

V gene: TRBV19
CDR3 protein: ASSESGLSNQPQH

V gene: TRBV4-3
CDR3 protein: ASTGGKDSPLH

V gene: TRBV9
CDR3 protein: ASSVSFEKGDNEQF

V gene: TRBV4-1
CDR3 protein: ASSQESENEQF

V gene: TRBV5-5
CDR3 protein: ASGLDRSHSGANVLT

V gene: TRBV28
CDR3 protein: ASRIYGGYT

V gene: TRBV27
CDR3 protein: ASSRDRANYGYT

V gene: TRBV19
CDR3 protein: ASSKSGTFGLRRNQPQH

V gene: TRBV27
CDR3 protein: ASSSRVTSYNEQF

V gene: TRBV27
CDR3 protein: ASTRTGRNNSPLH

V gene: TRBV20-1
CDR3 protein: SATNDSPLH

V gene: TRBV5-1
CDR3 protein: ASSPRTSGHNEQF

V gene: TRBV5-5
CDR3 protein: ASSSRTSGEANEQF

V gene: TRBV7-2
CDR3 protein: ASSSPGTGRHYGYT

V gene: TRBV19
CDR3 protein: ASSIVPPGGERTSNSGANVLT

V gene: TRBV7-2
CDR3 protein: ASTRQVQETQY

V gene: TRBV25-1
CDR3 protein: ASSESWFGGDTEAF

V gene: TRBV29-1
CDR3 protein: SVGQIPYEQY

V gene: TRBV12-5
CDR3 protein: ASGLVPRNTIY

V gene: TRBV6-1
CDR3 protein: ASSESNRGLAWWELSERETQY

V gene: TRBV29-1
CDR3 protein: SVEARVPSGNTIY

V gene: TRBV19
CDR3 protein: ASSIRSGMNTEAF

V gene: TRBV4-1
CDR3 protein: ASSQDDREAYEQY

V gene: TRBV20-1
CDR3 protein: SAHDRGRQY

V gene: TRBV7-8
CDR3 protein: ASSLAKAGDVETQY

V gene: TRBV7-2
CDR3 protein: ASSPQSRTGSYNSPLH

V gene: TRBV29-1
CDR3 protein: SVEDTPLSEKLF

V gene: TRBV6-1
CDR3 protein: AIIGGYRAGNTIY

V gene: TRBV6-6
CDR3 protein: ASGWTGEVTEAF

V gene: TRBV28
CDR3 protein: ASTLEGTEAF

V gene: TRBV6-5
CDR3 protein: ASSYFSTYEQY

V gene: TRBV19
CDR3 protein: ASSITGVGQPQH

V gene: TRBV5-5
CDR3 protein: ASSLKGDSNQPQH

V gene: TRBV30
CDR3 protein: AWSTHIRTGDNAEAF

V gene: TRBV4-1
CDR3 protein: ASSQLRSQPQH

V gene: TRBV10-3
CDR3 protein: AISDLGQGCEQF

V gene: TRBV11-2
CDR3 protein: ASSPRDSRSYEQY

V gene: TRBV19
CDR3 protein: ASSIGTLSSYEQY

V gene: TRBV2
CDR3 protein: ASSARDRGYTEAF

V gene: TRBV5-6
CDR3 protein: ASSRRREQITNYGYT

V gene: TRBV7-6
CDR3 protein: ASSSWDRDHPNSPLH

V gene: TRBV6-6
CDR3 protein: ASTPPPGISVYGYT

V gene: TRBV28
CDR3 protein: ASSLPGQGVYAKYGYT

V gene: TRBV6-5
CDR3 protein: ASSYKDRWRNGYT

V gene: TRBV25-1
CDR3 protein: ASSERGQYYNEQF

V gene: TRBV6-5
CDR3 protein: ASSYSMTLADTQY

V gene: TRBV2
CDR3 protein: ASSPGQNSPLH

V gene: TRBV5-1
CDR3 protein: ASSSPGQGGTGELF

V gene: TRBV27
CDR3 protein: ASNHSPGSYNEQF

V gene: TRBV5-6
CDR3 protein: ASSLGQWKDSPLH

V gene: TRBV6-5
CDR3 protein: ASSFRNLDKPYEQY

V gene: TRBV7-6
CDR3 protein: ASSQKRGPSTDTQY

V gene: TRBV27
CDR3 protein: ASSHIKQGRAFGYT

V gene: TRBV6-5
CDR3 protein: ASSYSRDSPEAF

V gene: TRBV2
CDR3 protein: ASSPPLADGTDTQY